Shown below are 13 T cell receptor beta chains from a single sample sequenced in a study of shared clonotypes between healthy human individuals. TCRdb keeps only in-frame clones here, not all; method: immunoSEQ multiplex PCR. The data show roughly 380,000 clones, about 96% seen once. The sequenced sample was memory CD8+ T cells sorted from blood. Subset specified: CD45RO+ cells pooled with CCR7-negative TemRA cells. The source of these receptors is a man aged 25-45 years in good health.

The V call is TRBV5-1, the J call TRBJ2-2; maybe TRBD1 (6 bases). The CDR3 extends over 15 amino acids. Germline assignment: CDR1 SGHRS and CDR2 YFSETQ. Trimming pared 1 base from V and 4 bases from J, leaving 11 bases between. CDR3 in amino acids: CASSLNREGTGELFF. The CDR3 nucleotides read TGCGCCAGCAGCTTGAACAGGGAAGGCACCGGGGAGCTGTTTTTT.

The chain uses TRBV7-2 and TRBJ1-2; D is unclear. V lost 1 base and J 2 bases, leaving 5 bases between the germline ends. The germline V gene has CDR1 SGHTA and CDR2 FQGNSA. The length of the CDR3 is 13 residues. The CDR3 DNA is TGTGCCAGCAGCTTAGATAGCAACTATGGCTACACCTTC. Protein product: CASSLDSNYGYTF.

This sequence joins TRBV28 and TRBJ2-3; no definite D call. Trimming cost V 3 bases and J 0 bases, with 7 bases left between them. From germline, CDR1 is MDHEN and CDR2 SYDVKM. CDR3 length equals 14 residues. CDR3 residues: CASSLERSTDTQYF. As DNA, the CDR3 is TGTGCCAGCAGTTTGGAACGGAGCACAGATACGCAGTATTTT.

For this clone: As the CDR3 is not closed by the conserved phenylalanine or tryptophan, this likely results from a read error. The limits of the CDR3 on the DNA are not certain, so only TCRdb's listed CDR3 is given. The chain couples TRBV23-1 to TRBJ1-4. TRBV23-1 carries the ORF label, with uncertain function. The CDR3 is 11 amino acids in total, end residues counted. CDR3 sequence: CASSQSPGKRL.

The chain combines TRBV11-2 with TRBJ1-1, with a tentative D call TRBD1 (6 bases). There are 14 residues in the CDR3. V was cut by 1 base and J by 0 bases, with 6 bases left in between. Germline CDR1 and CDR2: SGHAT and FQNNGV. The chain's CDR3 is CASSLAGVNTEAFF. The CDR3 DNA follows: TGTGCCAGCAGCTTAGCAGGGGTGAACACTGAAGCTTTCTTT. Full variable domain (rest looked up from reference TRBV11-2 and TRBJ1-1): EAGVAQSPRYKIIEKRQSVAFWCNPISGHATLYWYQQILGQGPKLLIQFQNNGVVDDSQLPKDRFSAERLKGVDSTLKIQPAKLEDSAVYLCASSLAGVNTEAFFGQGTRLTVV.

The chain joins TRBV9 to TRBJ1-2, with no clear D. This CDR3 contains 15 residues. The V gene lost 0 bases and the J gene lost 0 bases, with 9 bases spanning the gap. Germline-derived CDR1 and CDR2 are SGDLS and YYNGEE. The CDR3 region is CASSVEAAANYGYTF. CDR3 DNA: TGTGCCAGCAGCGTAGAGGCAGCCGCTAACTATGGCTACACCTTC.

About this clone: At the DNA level, this CDR3 is encoded by other sequences in the same sample as well. This chain links TRBV10-3 with TRBJ1-1, with D tentatively TRBD1 (5 bases). This CDR3 is 12 amino acids long. In germline, CDR1 is ENHRY, CDR2 SYGVKD. V was clipped by 2 bases and J by 5 bases, with 6 bases between them. CDR3 residues: CAISETGTEAFF. CDR3 nucleotides: TGTGCCATCAGTGAGACAGGAACTGAAGCTTTCTTT.

Here the CDR3 DNA reads TGCGCCAGCAGCCAAGTCCGTCTCCGGGAGGGGAAAGATACGCAGTATTTT. Translating it yields CASSQVRLREGKDTQYF. The chain has TRBV4-1 and TRBJ2-3, with TRBD2 matching 8 bases. Trimming removed 1 base from V and 5 bases from J; junction bases left unmatched: 11. The CDR3 consists of 17 residues. The V gene's germline CDR1 is MGHRA and CDR2 YSYEKL.

CDR3 nucleotides: TGTGCCAGCAGTTTCGGGGTTGACACTGAAGCTTTCTTT. This gives the protein CASSFGVDTEAFF. The V gene is TRBV28, the J gene TRBJ1-1; D unresolved. The ends were cut back, 3 bases at V and 3 bases at J, with 8 bases in the middle. From germline, CDR1 is MDHEN and CDR2 SYDVKM. The CDR3 sequence is 13 residues long.

CDR3 sequence: CAISESTGANVLTF. In nucleotides, the CDR3 is TGTGCCATCAGTGAGTCGACAGGGGCCAACGTCCTGACTTTC. The rearrangement joins TRBV10-3 to TRBJ2-6; D not resolved. The CDR3 covers 14 residues. V lost 0 bases and J lost 4, with 4 bases in between. Germline V gene data show CDR1 as ENHRY and CDR2 as SYGVKD.

The chain links TRBV25-1 to TRBJ1-1; no firm D call. There are 11 residues in the CDR3. Germline CDR1 MGHDK, CDR2 SYGVNS. Trimming removed 4 bases from V and 5 bases from J, with 5 bases in between. The chain's CDR3 is CASSVGTEAFF. The CDR3 DNA is TGTGCCAGCAGTGTAGGGACTGAAGCTTTCTTT.

The rearrangement links TRBV11-2 to TRBJ2-5; the D call may be TRBD1 or TRBD2 (5 bases each). The germline V gene encodes CDR1 SGHAT and CDR2 FQNNGV. CDR3 size: 13 residues. The V end was cut by 1 base, the J end by 5 bases, with 8 bases between. The CDR3 reads CASSLGGGETQYF. The DNA of the CDR3 is TGTGCCAGCAGCTTAGGGGGCGGGGAGACCCAGTACTTC.

This clone was observed a single time. V gene TRBV29-1 combines with J gene TRBJ2-1; D may be TRBD2 (7 bases). The V gene lost 6 bases and the J gene lost 4 bases, with 19 bases spanning the gap. The CDR3 is 15 residues long. Germline V gene lookup returns CDR1 SQVTM and CDR2 ANQGSEA. The CDR3 here is CSVELGGREYNEQFF. The CDR3 nucleotides are TGCAGCGTGGAATTGGGGGGGCGGGAGTACAATGAGCAGTTCTTC.